Each of the 24 T cell receptor beta chains below was sequenced from the same sample in a study of response to subunit inactivated influenza vaccine. MiXCR, run by TCRdb on the RT-PCR reads, gives a single entry per CDR3 protein. The sample comprises 450,000 to 500,000 distinct CDR3 sequences, approximately 11% of which are singletons, and approximately 12% rests with the top ten. Material: PBMCs from blood, obtained more than 35 days after vaccination. The receptors come from a man aged 50 to 60 who received an inactivated influenza vaccine.

This clonotype showed up many times. V usage is TRBV12-3 or TRBV12-4 and J usage is TRBJ2-3, with D hard to call. V dropped 5 bases and J dropped 4 bases, with 10 bases sitting between them. The CDR3 is 13 amino acids. The CDR3 bases are TGTGCCAGCAGTCCTTACGTGTCAGATACGCAGTATTTT. Translating gives CASSPYVSDTQYF.

This clonotype has a handful of counts. The chain employs TRBV4-3 and TRBJ2-1; unclear D gene. CDR1 LGHNA and CDR2 YSLEER come from the germline V gene. The CDR3 totals 13 residues. Trimming cost V 0 bases and J 7 bases, with 7 bases left between them. The CDR3 region is CASSQDVLNEQFF. The CDR3 DNA reads TGCGCCAGCAGCCAAGATGTGCTGAATGAGCAGTTCTTC.

This clonotype was found a few times. The J gene is TRBJ2-7, the V gene TRBV6-1, with 11 nucleotides matching TRBD2. J gave up 6 bases and V 6 bases, and 10 bases lay outside the gene matches. Germline CDR1 reads MNHNS; CDR2 reads SASEGT. The CDR3 runs to 15 residues. CDR3 sequence reads: CASRASGRLGGEQYF. The CDR3 DNA is TGTGCCAGCAGGGCTAGCGGGAGGCTCGGGGGCGAGCAGTACTTC.

The rearrangement links TRBV23-1 to TRBJ2-1; perhaps D is TRBD1 or TRBD2 (8 bases each). TRBV23-1 is classed as an ORF, of uncertain function. Trimming shortened V by 0 bases and J by 0 bases, and 21 bases separated the two germline ends. The CDR3 loop spans 20 amino acids. The CDR3 spells CASSQSGQGIAGSSYNEQFF. The CDR3 nucleotides are TGCGCCAGCAGTCAATCAGGACAGGGAATAGCGGGGAGCTCCTACAATGAGCAGTTCTTC.

The table lists this clonotype with many counts. In nucleotides, the CDR3 is TGTGCCAGCAGGTCTCCGAGGGACTCATCCTACGAGCAGTACTTC. Encoded protein: CASRSPRDSSYEQYF. The rearrangement links TRBV12-3 or TRBV12-4 to TRBJ2-7, with D perhaps TRBD2 (6 bases). The CDR3 is made up of 15 amino acids. The V end lost 6 bases, the J end lost 1 base, and 16 bases lay between the germline ends.

This clonotype was seen a handful of times. The rearrangement uses TRBV20-1 and TRBJ2-3, with D perhaps matching TRBD2 (5 bases). CDR3 length: 13 amino acids. The germline V gene has CDR1 DFQATT and CDR2 SNEGSKA (reference sequence). V was pared by 4 bases and J by 2 bases, with 10 bases between. The DNA for the CDR3 is TGCAGTGCTACGGAGCGGAACACAGATACGCAGTATTTT. Translation gives CSATERNTDTQYF.

This clonotype came up many times. V is TRBV27 and J is TRBJ2-5; D unclear. V was pared by 0 bases and J by 1 base, with 6 bases between. Germline CDR1 reads MNHEY; CDR2 reads SMNVEV (reference sequence). The CDR3 length is 14 residues. Written as DNA, the CDR3 is TGTGCCAGCAGTTTATCGAGGTCCCAAGAGACCCAGTACTTC. The encoded protein is CASSLSRSQETQYF.

This clonotype was detected only a few times. The V and J genes are TRBV14 and TRBJ1-4; D is possibly TRBD1 (6 bases). Germline CDR1 is SGHDN and CDR2 is FVKESK. This CDR3 comprises 17 residues. V was clipped by 3 bases and J by 7 bases, with 21 bases between them. The chain's CDR3 is CASSHDRATIGGEKLFF. The CDR3 DNA is TGTGCCAGCAGCCATGACCGGGCCACGATAGGGGGTGAAAAACTGTTTTTT.

This clonotype was observed a handful of times. The chain carries TRBV9 and TRBJ2-1, with 8 positions matching TRBD1. Germline V gene sequence: CDR1 SGDLS, CDR2 YYNGEE. The CDR3 is 15 amino acids. V was pared by 0 bases and J by 7 bases, with 6 bases of the junction left unmatched. The DNA for the CDR3 is TGTGCCAGCAGCGTAGCGGGGGACAGGCTAAATGAGCAGTTCTTC. Its protein is CASSVAGDRLNEQFF. The variable domain in full, with the rest retrieved from reference TRBV9 and TRBJ2-1, is DSGVTQTPKHLITATGQRVTLRCSPRSGDLSVYWYQQSLDQGLQFLIQYYNGEERAKGNILERFSAQQFPDLHSELNLSSLELGDSALYFCASSVAGDRLNEQFFGPGTRLTVL.

This clonotype was seen more than once but under ten times. This chain uses TRBV4-1 with TRBJ2-1; 11 bases are a match to TRBD2. The CDR3 spans 16 residues. The V segment lost 3 bases and the J segment 3 bases; nucleotides outside the gene matches: 4. Germline loops: CDR1 MGHRA, CDR2 YSYEKL. The CDR3 spells CASSQRLAGGYNEQFF. As DNA, the CDR3 is TGCGCCAGCAGCCAGCGGCTAGCGGGGGGCTACAATGAGCAGTTCTTC.

The rearrangement joins TRBV4-1 to TRBJ2-3; 11 bases fit TRBD2. V gave up 5 bases and J gave up 4 bases; unmatched junction bases: 8. The germline V gene has CDR1 MGHRA and CDR2 YSYEKL. CDR3 length equals 16 residues. Here the CDR3 reads CASSSRLAGIPDTQYF. The DNA of the CDR3 is TGCGCCAGCAGCTCAAGACTAGCGGGGATCCCAGATACGCAGTATTTT.

The rearrangement uses TRBV10-3 and TRBJ1-1; the match to TRBD1 covers 7 bases. V trimming: 3 bases; J trimming: 1 base; junction bases outside the gene matches: 2. CDR1 and CDR2 (germline): ENHRY, SYGVKD. The CDR3 has 14 amino acids. The CDR3 bases are TGTGCCATCAGTGAAGGGACAGCGAACACTGAAGCTTTCTTT. This codes for CAISEGTANTEAFF.

This clonotype was found many times. The rearrangement links TRBV12-3 or TRBV12-4 to TRBJ2-7; D perhaps matches TRBD2 (5 bases). The CDR3 has 11 amino acids. V was pared by 6 bases and J by 5 bases, with 8 bases between. The CDR3 sequence: CASSRGNEQYF. CDR3 sequence (DNA): TGTGCCAGCAGCCGGGGAAACGAGCAGTACTTC.

This clonotype came up many times. The chain combines TRBV12-3 or TRBV12-4 with TRBJ2-3; no reliable D call. The CDR3 has 14 amino acids. Trimming took off 5 bases at V and 0 bases at J, with 9 bases between the two ends. The CDR3 DNA is TGTGCCAGCAGTCGCCAGGACAGCACAGATACGCAGTATTTT. Its protein product is CASSRQDSTDTQYF.

The chain combines TRBV4-2 with TRBJ2-5, with a tentative D call TRBD2 (5 bases). Germline V lookup: CDR1 LGHNA, CDR2 YNFKEQ. V shed 0 bases and J shed 4 bases, with 15 bases lying between them. The CDR3 is 16 residues long. Written as DNA, the CDR3 is TGTGCCAGCAGCCAAGATTGGAGGCCCTCGGGAGAGACCCAGTACTTC. Protein: CASSQDWRPSGETQYF.

This clonotype was counted at least ten times. The rearrangement joins TRBV12-3 or TRBV12-4 to TRBJ1-1, with D possibly TRBD1 on 5 matching bases. V lost 2 bases, J lost 5 bases, and 15 bases lay in between. This CDR3 has 15 residues. CDR3 sequence reads: CASSLRSGRITEAFF. CDR3 DNA: TGTGCCAGCAGTTTACGGTCAGGGAGGATAACTGAAGCTTTCTTT.

The sample holds a few counts of this clonotype. The chain combines TRBV6-2 or TRBV6-3 with TRBJ2-1; TRBD2 matches at 10 bases. This CDR3 contains 15 residues. J gave up 6 bases and V 6 bases, and 8 bases lay outside the gene matches. CDR1 and CDR2 (germline): MNHEY, SVGEGT. CDR3 loop: CASRGTSDHINEQFF. The CDR3 DNA follows: TGTGCCAGCAGGGGGACTAGCGACCATATCAATGAGCAGTTCTTC.

The chain combines TRBV29-1 with TRBJ1-1; D perhaps matches TRBD1 (5 bases). The CDR3 length is 12 residues. The germline V and J ends were trimmed by 4 bases and 8 bases, with 14 bases remaining between them. Germline V CDR1 and CDR2: SQVTM, ANQGSEA. This CDR3 reads CSVGEGSAEAFF. The CDR3 nucleotides read TGCAGCGTTGGCGAGGGGTCGGCCGAAGCTTTCTTT.

This clonotype was recorded at least ten times. V and J are TRBV20-1 and TRBJ1-2, with a tentative D call TRBD1 (5 bases). Germline loops: CDR1 DFQATT, CDR2 SNEGSKA (reference sequence). The CDR3 covers 14 residues. V gave up 2 bases and J gave up 5 bases, with 15 bases separating them. CDR3 protein: CSARPPQAGYGYTF. The CDR3 DNA reads TGCAGTGCTAGACCGCCACAGGCAGGTTATGGCTACACCTTC.

This chain links TRBV14 with TRBJ1-2, with unresolved D. The V gene lost 1 base and the J gene lost 5 bases, with 11 bases spanning the gap. This CDR3 region has 14 residues. Germline CDR1 reads SGHDN; CDR2 reads FVKESK. In nucleotides, the CDR3 is TGTGCCAGCAGCCAAGGGGCTGACGCATATGGCTACACCTTC. Encoded protein: CASSQGADAYGYTF.

Remarks on this clonotype: Its ends do not fully match the called genes, so a read error is possible. The chain recombines TRBV4-1 with TRBJ2-7; the match to TRBD2 covers 10 bases. The germline gives CDR1 MGHRA, CDR2 YSYEKL. The CDR3 consists of 22 residues. The CDR3 DNA reads as TGCGCCATCAGCCAAGATTTAGTCGGATGGGGGAGGGCTAGCGGGGGTTCCCACGAGCAGTACTTC. Protein: CAISQDLVGWGRASGGSHEQYF.

This clonotype was observed many times. CDR3 bases: TGCGCCAGCAGCCAAGGGCCTAGCGGGGGGCCCACAGATACGCAGTATTTT. This gives the protein CASSQGPSGGPTDTQYF. The chain couples TRBV4-3 to TRBJ2-3; TRBD2 aligns across 11 bases. V gave up 1 base and J gave up 2 bases; unmatched junction bases: 5. This CDR3 is built from 17 residues. Per the germline V gene, CDR1 is LGHNA and CDR2 is YSLEER.

The chain has TRBV20-1 and TRBJ2-3; TRBD1 or TRBD2 may be the D gene (5 bases each). The CDR3 is 13 residues long. Germline lookup yields CDR1 DFQATT and CDR2 SNEGSKA (reference sequence). V lost 6 bases, J lost 2 bases, and 12 bases lay in between. In DNA form, the CDR3 reads TGCAGTGCGAGGAACGGGGCCACAGATACGCAGTATTTT. Translation: CSARNGATDTQYF.

This clonotype was recorded a few times. V and J are TRBV9 and TRBJ2-3, with 7 bases aligning to TRBD1. V shed 3 bases, J shed 1 base, and the junction held 2 bases outside the gene matches. CDR3 length: 14 residues. Germline values: CDR1 SGDLS, CDR2 YYNGEE. CDR3 protein: CASSGGQGTDTQYF. In DNA, the CDR3 is TGTGCCAGCAGCGGTGGACAGGGCACAGATACGCAGTATTTT.